The 27 T cell receptor beta chains below were found in one sample sequenced in a study of response to subunit inactivated influenza vaccine. One entry per CDR3 protein, called by TCRdb with MiXCR from the RT-PCR reads. Of 650,000 to 800,000 distinct CDR3 sequences listed, approximately 13% are singletons. Source: PBMCs from blood, taken approximately 15 days before vaccination. These receptors came from a man over 45 who received an inactivated influenza vaccine.

This clonotype was found many times. V is TRBV12-3 or TRBV12-4 and J is TRBJ1-2; 11 nucleotides line up with TRBD1. After removal of 5 bases from V and 4 bases from J, the junction contained 9 bases not matched to a gene. This CDR3 has 16 residues. The CDR3 region has the DNA TGTGCCAGCAGTAACTTCGGACAGGGGGCTGGCTATGGCTACACCTTC. Its translation: CASSNFGQGAGYGYTF.

This clonotype was recorded a few times. The chain combines TRBV6-1 with TRBJ1-2; D ambiguous. The CDR3 covers 14 residues. CDR1 is MNHNS, CDR2 SASEGT, per germline. V dropped 0 bases and J dropped 4 bases, with 9 bases sitting between them. CDR3 sequence: CASSEAGRVYGYTF. Written as DNA, the CDR3 is TGTGCCAGCAGTGAAGCAGGGCGCGTCTATGGCTACACCTTC.

This chain uses TRBV12-3 or TRBV12-4 with TRBJ2-1; TRBD1 might be the D (6 bases). There are 16 residues in the CDR3. V was cut by 3 bases and J by 6 bases, with 18 bases left in between. The chain's CDR3 is CASSLVGTLPSNEQFF. CDR3 DNA sequence: TGTGCCAGCAGTTTGGTAGGGACACTACCATCCAATGAGCAGTTCTTC.

The CDR3 DNA reads as TGTGCCAGCAGCTCCACAGGGGGATTATCCGGGGAGCTGTTTTTT. Protein: CASSSTGGLSGELFF. The V call is TRBV7-3, the J call TRBJ2-2; 8 bases are a match to TRBD1. The J segment lost 6 bases and the V segment lost 4 bases, leaving 7 bases of the junction unmatched. Looked up from germline, CDR1 is SGHTA and CDR2 is FQGTGA. The CDR3 has 15 amino acids.

In this sample, this clonotype turned up a few times. The chain couples TRBV7-2 to TRBJ2-3; D assignment may be TRBD1 or TRBD2 (5 bases each). Germline loops: CDR1 SGHTA, CDR2 FQGNSA. This CDR3 has 14 amino acids. This CDR3 reads CDQELRGSGDTQYF. The CDR3, as DNA: TGTGACCAAGAATTGAGGGGCTCGGGAGATACGCAGTATTTT.

The chain recombines TRBV27 with TRBJ2-7; 9 bases map to TRBD2. The germline V gene encodes CDR1 MNHEY and CDR2 SMNVEV (reference sequence). The J segment lost 5 bases and the V segment lost 3 bases, leaving 5 bases of the junction unmatched. The CDR3 has 14 residues. For the CDR3, the DNA is TGTGCCAGCAGTTTGTGGCTAGCGGGGAACGAGCAGTACTTC. It translates to CASSLWLAGNEQYF.

The J gene is TRBJ2-2, the V gene TRBV29-1; no clear D. V lost 4 bases and J 1 base, leaving 10 bases between the germline ends. This CDR3 comprises 14 residues. Germline V gene sequence: CDR1 SQVTM, CDR2 ANQGSEA. In DNA form, the CDR3 reads TGCAGCGTTGCGGACCATTTGAACACCGGGGAGCTGTTTTTT. As protein: CSVADHLNTGELFF.

CDR3 nucleotide sequence: TGTGCCAGCAGTTTCATGGATGAGCAGTTCTTC. Translated, it gives CASSFMDEQFF. V gene TRBV28 combines with J gene TRBJ2-1; D gene ambiguous. The CDR3 spans 11 residues. Germline values: CDR1 MDHEN, CDR2 SYDVKM. V dropped 3 bases and J dropped 8 bases, with 5 bases sitting between them.

V and J are TRBV12-3 or TRBV12-4 and TRBJ1-6; D is possibly TRBD1 (6 bases). The V end lost 2 bases, the J end lost 7 bases, and 9 bases lay between the germline ends. CDR3 length: 14 amino acids. This chain's CDR3 is CASSLHRENSPLHF. CDR3 coding DNA: TGTGCCAGCAGTTTACACAGGGAGAATTCACCCCTCCACTTT.

This clonotype was seen repeatedly, ten times or more. The chain has TRBV20-1 and TRBJ2-2; D not certain. The germline V and J ends were trimmed by 2 bases and 5 bases, with 3 bases remaining between them. Germline V gene lookup returns CDR1 DFQATT and CDR2 SNEGSKA (reference sequence). The length of the CDR3 is 11 residues. The CDR3 spells CSARKTGELFF. CDR3 nucleotide sequence: TGCAGTGCTAGAAAAACCGGGGAGCTGTTTTTT.

This clonotype was recorded at least ten times. This rearrangement joins TRBV27 to TRBJ1-1; tentative D call: TRBD1 (5 bases). The CDR3 totals 16 residues. Germline values: CDR1 MNHEY, CDR2 SMNVEV (reference sequence). Trimming left V 3 bases short and J 1 base short, with 15 bases between. CDR3 DNA sequence: TGTGCCAGCAGTTTTCTCCTGGGGGGTCAGAACACTGAAGCTTTCTTT. This translates into CASSFLLGGQNTEAFF.

This clonotype occurred many times. CDR3 DNA sequence: TGTGCCAGCAGTTTAACAGGGTCGGAAGGCTACACCTTC. Protein sequence: CASSLTGSEGYTF. The V call is TRBV12-3 or TRBV12-4, the J call TRBJ1-2, with D possibly matching TRBD1 (6 bases). The CDR3 consists of 13 residues. V was clipped by 2 bases and J by 8 bases, with 12 bases between them.

The chain has TRBV3-1 and TRBJ2-1, with 9 bases that match TRBD2. The V and J ends lost 6 bases and 9 bases, in that order; junction bases with no gene match: 3. The germline V gene encodes CDR1 LGHDT and CDR2 YNNKEL (reference sequence). The CDR3 sequence is 12 residues long. The CDR3 loop is CASRKLAGEQFF. In DNA form, the CDR3 reads TGTGCCAGCAGGAAACTAGCGGGTGAGCAGTTCTTC.

This clonotype was observed a few times. The CDR3 nucleotides read TGTGCCAGCAGCAAAGGTGCGAACACTGAAGCTTTCTTT. This sequence encodes CASSKGANTEAFF. The V call is TRBV7-9, the J call TRBJ1-1, with unresolved D. The ends were cut back, 5 bases at V and 1 base at J, with 8 bases in the middle. The CDR3 consists of 13 residues. From germline, CDR1 is SEHNR and CDR2 FQNEAQ (reference sequence).

The V and J genes are TRBV6-2 or TRBV6-3 and TRBJ2-7; 9 bases agree with TRBD2. CDR1 MNHEY and CDR2 SVGEGT come from the germline V gene. V was pared by 2 bases and J by 5 bases, with 7 bases of the junction left unmatched. This CDR3 region has 15 residues. As DNA, the CDR3 is TGTGCCAGCAGTTACCTCGGCGGGAGGGGCAACGAGCAGTACTTC. It translates to CASSYLGGRGNEQYF.

This chain's CDR3 is CASSYRPGGGGTEAFF. DNA for the CDR3: TGTGCCAGCAGTTACCGTCCAGGAGGGGGGGGCACTGAAGCTTTCTTT. This chain links TRBV6-5 with TRBJ1-1; weak D call: TRBD1 (6 bases). Looked up from germline, CDR1 is MNHEY and CDR2 is SVGAGI. The CDR3 consists of 16 residues. Trimming took 2 bases from V and 4 from J, leaving 17 bases between them.

This clonotype was seen more than once but under ten times. The J gene is TRBJ1-1, the V gene TRBV6-5; 8 bases match TRBD1. The J segment lost 6 bases and the V segment lost 4 bases, leaving 7 bases of the junction unmatched. Looked up from germline, CDR1 is MNHEY and CDR2 is SVGAGI. The CDR3 spans 14 residues. The CDR3 DNA reads as TGTGCCAGCAGTTCCTGGACAGGGTCGTCTGAAGCTTTCTTT. This sequence encodes CASSSWTGSSEAFF.

This clonotype was counted a few times. This chain connects TRBV7-2 to TRBJ2-5; the D gene is possibly TRBD1 (5 bases). The CDR3 loop spans 15 amino acids. Germline values: CDR1 SGHTA, CDR2 FQGNSA. The ends were cut back, 5 bases at V and 4 bases at J, with 17 bases in the middle. The CDR3 nucleotides read TGTGCCAGCAGCGCCCAGGGTGGTAGAGGAGAGACCCAGTACTTC. Amino acids: CASSAQGGRGETQYF.

This clonotype was seen more than once but under ten times. The gene calls are TRBV5-4 and TRBJ2-2; 9 bases map to TRBD1. V was clipped by 2 bases and J by 7 bases; unmatched bases: 6. CDR1 is SGHNT and CDR2 is YYREEE in the germline V gene (reference sequence). The CDR3 runs to 15 residues. In nucleotides, the CDR3 is TGTGCCAGCAGCTTCGGGACAGGGAAAATCGGGGAGCTGTTTTTT. Its translation is CASSFGTGKIGELFF.

J is TRBJ2-7 and V is TRBV4-1; no clear D gene. This CDR3 comprises 14 residues. Germline loops: CDR1 MGHRA, CDR2 YSYEKL. V was trimmed by 0 bases and J by 3 bases, leaving 9 bases between them. The CDR3 DNA reads TGCGCCAGCAGCCAAGAGGACGGATACTACGAGCAGTACTTC. Its translation: CASSQEDGYYEQYF.

The V call is TRBV30, the J call TRBJ2-5; 7 bases align to TRBD2. V was clipped by 4 bases and J by 4 bases; unmatched bases: 6. The CDR3 totals 13 residues. The V gene's germline CDR1 is GTSNPN and CDR2 SVGIG (reference sequence). CDR3 DNA: TGTGCCTGGACGGGCGGGAGTGGAGAGACCCAGTACTTC. Translation gives CAWTGGSGETQYF. Full variable domain (outside the CDR3, taken from reference TRBV30 and TRBJ2-5): SQTIHQWPATLVQPVGSPLSLECTVEGTSNPNLYWYRQAAGRGLQLLFYSVGIGQISSEVPQNLSASRPQDRQFILSSKKLLLSDSGFYLCAWTGGSGETQYFGPGTRLLVL.

The table lists this clonotype with a few counts. The V and J genes are TRBV24-1 and TRBJ2-3, with a weak D call TRBD1 (7 bases). Trimming removed 4 bases at V and 2 bases at J, with 12 bases between. In germline, CDR1 is KGHDR, CDR2 SFDVKD. This CDR3 is 15 amino acids long. CDR3 amino acids: CATSETGRITDTQYF. The CDR3 nucleotides read TGTGCCACCAGTGAGACAGGGAGGATCACAGATACGCAGTATTTT.

This clonotype was picked up a small number of times. This rearrangement joins TRBV5-4 to TRBJ2-7; weak D call: TRBD1 (6 bases). CDR1 and CDR2 from the germline V gene are SGHNT and YYREEE (reference sequence). The CDR3 has 14 residues. With 1 base removed from V and 4 bases from J, the gap between germline ends came to 12 bases. This CDR3 reads CASSLYGGVYEQYF. CDR3 bases: TGTGCCAGCAGCTTGTATGGGGGCGTGTACGAGCAGTACTTC.

In its sample, this clonotype was seen many times. V is TRBV7-2 and J is TRBJ2-7; D could derive from TRBD1 or TRBD2 (6 bases each). V lost 0 bases and J lost 3, with 12 bases in between. CDR3 length: 15 amino acids. Per the germline V gene, CDR1 is SGHTA and CDR2 is FQGNSA. CDR3 in DNA: TGTGCCAGCAGCTTAGCCGGCAGGGGAGGCTACGAGCAGTACTTC. Protein: CASSLAGRGGYEQYF.

The chain is built from TRBV11-2 and TRBJ1-5, with TRBD1 as a possible D gene (5 bases). The CDR3 runs 19 residues. Trimming cost V 0 bases and J 0 bases, with 18 bases left between them. The germline gives CDR1 SGHAT, CDR2 FQNNGV. The CDR3 region is CASSLETPQGSFSNQPQHF. The CDR3 DNA reads as TGTGCCAGCAGCTTAGAAACGCCGCAGGGATCCTTTAGCAATCAGCCCCAGCATTTT.

This clonotype has a count of ten or more. The rearrangement links TRBV11-1 to TRBJ2-7, with a possible D match to TRBD1 (6 bases). Trimming removed 5 bases from V and 0 bases from J, with 17 bases in between. This CDR3 has 16 residues. The V gene's germline CDR1 is SGHAT and CDR2 FQDESV (reference sequence). CDR3 in amino acids: CASSKKRDISSYEQYF. The CDR3 nucleotides read TGTGCCAGCAGCAAAAAGAGGGACATCAGCTCCTACGAGCAGTACTTC.

This clonotype was counted ten times or more. The J gene is TRBJ2-2, the V gene TRBV12-5; the D is unclear. The length of the CDR3 is 17 residues. The V end lost 2 bases, the J end lost 2 bases, and 15 bases lay between the germline ends. The germline gives CDR1 LGHNT, CDR2 FRNRAP. The CDR3 loop reads CASGLIRDSRNTGELFF. As DNA, the CDR3 is TGTGCTAGTGGTTTGATTCGCGACTCCCGTAACACCGGGGAGCTGTTTTTT.